One TCR beta chain is described in this entry. Its antigen is unknown. These data originate in a study of blood T cells in healthy people across ages. A second PCR of roughly 7 to 11 cycles used a sample-barcoded 5' primer and a J-beta primer mix. Per-sample output comprised a minimum of 2.5 million paired-end reads containing CDR3. One entry per CDR3 protein, called by TCRdb with MiXCR from the 5' RACE reads. The table records about 1.6 million distinct CDR3 sequences, almost 35% of them present only once. General study points: Age advanced and TCR beta diversity per million T cells fell, roughly linearly.

Per sample, extraction of total RNA gave at least 5.5 micrograms in every case. The sequenced sample consisted of blood. The receptor's source is a woman aged 25 to 39 in good health.

CDR3 in amino acids: CASSLVQKGSYGYTF. The CDR3 bases are TGTGCCAGCAGTTTGGTGCAGAAAGGGAGCTATGGCTACACCTTC. V gene TRBV28 combines with J gene TRBJ1-2; D gene uncertain. V was trimmed by 3 bases and J by 4 bases, leaving 15 bases between them. The CDR3 runs to 15 residues. CDR1 and CDR2 from the germline V gene are MDHEN and SYDVKM.